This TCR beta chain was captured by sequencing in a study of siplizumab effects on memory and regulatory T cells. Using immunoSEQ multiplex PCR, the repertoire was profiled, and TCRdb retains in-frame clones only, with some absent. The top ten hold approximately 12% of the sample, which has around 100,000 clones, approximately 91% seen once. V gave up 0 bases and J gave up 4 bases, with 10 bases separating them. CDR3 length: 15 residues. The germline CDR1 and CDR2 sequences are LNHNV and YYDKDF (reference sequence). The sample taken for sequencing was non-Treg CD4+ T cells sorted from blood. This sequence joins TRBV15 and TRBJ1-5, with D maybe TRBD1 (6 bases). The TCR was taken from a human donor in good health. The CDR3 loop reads CATSRDDRTNQPQHF. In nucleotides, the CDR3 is TGTGCCACCAGCAGAGACGACAGGACAAATCAGCCCCAGCATTTT.